The clone carrying this TCR beta chain was counted between two and nine times. The antigen remains undetermined. Using its own MiXCR run on the 5' RACE reads, TCRdb lists one record per CDR3 protein. The data show over 35,000 distinct CDR3 sequences, roughly 9% seen once. This sample stems from a study of T-cell memory formation after mild COVID-19. Study-wide results and limits: A second wave expanding day 15 to 37 was CD4+-biased; contracting clones were balanced.

V lost 2 bases, J lost 7 bases, and 8 bases stayed unmatched. Germline-derived CDR1 and CDR2 are MNHEY and SVGAGI. The CDR3 totals 14 residues. The clonotype was recovered from an adult woman who had mild COVID-19 (a few samples of this study predate the infection). Cell type and time point are not known. Input material: PBMCs or a T cell subset sorted from them (not recorded which). The chain carries TRBV6-5 and TRBJ2-7; 7 bases fit TRBD1. The CDR3 sequence is CASSYNRGSWEQYF. CDR3 DNA sequence: TGTGCCAGCAGTTACAACAGGGGATCGTGGGAGCAGTACTTC.